The 10 T cell receptor beta chains in this list originate from one sample, sequenced in a study of blood T cell repertoires in COVID-19. TCRdb's copy holds only in-frame clones and misses some; the assay was immunoSEQ multiplex PCR. The sample lists over 100,000 clones, about 89% occurring once. The sequencing input was peripheral blood. These receptors were taken from a woman between 70 and 85 years old with COVID-19, enrolled during active disease.

V is TRBV2 and J is TRBJ2-1; possible D gene TRBD2, 5 bases. V lost 3 bases and J 0 bases, leaving 9 bases between the germline ends. Germline CDR1 is SNHLY and CDR2 is FYNNEI. CDR3 length equals 15 residues. The CDR3 DNA sequence: TGTGCCAGCAGTGAGACGGGGAGCTCCTACAATGAGCAGTTCTTC. Translating it yields CASSETGSSYNEQFF.

The V gene is TRBV27, the J gene TRBJ2-7, with 11 nucleotides matching TRBD2. Trimming at V came to 3 bases and at J to 2 bases, leaving 15 bases not matched to a gene. This CDR3 contains 19 residues. The germline gives CDR1 MNHEY, CDR2 SMNVEV (reference sequence). CDR3 amino acids: CASSFEAGTSGDKAYEQYF. CDR3 in DNA: TGTGCCAGCAGTTTCGAAGCCGGGACTAGCGGCGACAAGGCCTACGAGCAGTACTTC.

The chain couples TRBV10-3 to TRBJ1-5, with D possibly TRBD1 on 6 matching bases. Between the trimmed V and J ends, which lost 0 bases and 1 base, there was a span of 7 bases. CDR3 length: 15 amino acids. Germline V lookup: CDR1 ENHRY, CDR2 SYGVKD. CDR3: CAISESGQSNQPQHF. The DNA of the CDR3 is TGTGCCATCAGTGAGTCTGGACAGAGCAATCAGCCCCAGCATTTT.

This sequence joins TRBV9 and TRBJ2-5, with 7 bases fitting TRBD2. CDR1 and CDR2 from the germline V gene are SGDLS and YYNGEE. With V trimmed by 6 bases and J by 3 bases, 5 bases remained unmatched. CDR3 length: 13 residues. CDR3 region: CASTGGNEETQYF. Here the CDR3 DNA reads TGTGCCAGCACCGGGGGGAATGAAGAGACCCAGTACTTC.

The chain joins TRBV11-3 to TRBJ2-1; 11 positions match TRBD2. Germline V gene lookup returns CDR1 SGHNT and CDR2 YENEEA. This CDR3 is 15 amino acids long. Unmatched junction bases numbered 6, after V lost 2 bases and J lost 9 bases. CDR3 loop: CASSLYSGGASEQFF. CDR3 bases: TGTGCCAGCAGCTTATATAGCGGGGGGGCAAGTGAGCAGTTCTTC. The whole variable domain, filled in from reference TRBV11-3 and TRBJ2-1, reads EAGVVQSPRYKIIEKKQPVAFWCNPISGHNTLYWYLQNLGQGPELLIRYENEEAVDDSQLPKDRFSAERLKGVDSTLKIQPAELGDSAVYLCASSLYSGGASEQFFGPGTRLTVL.

The chain couples TRBV28 to TRBJ1-2; 10 bases match TRBD1. Germline V gene sequence: CDR1 MDHEN, CDR2 SYDVKM. The trim removed 6 bases at V and 8 bases at J, leaving 9 bases unmatched. The CDR3 contains 14 residues. The CDR3 sequence: CASSPDRGGVGYTF. Here the CDR3 DNA reads TGTGCCAGCAGCCCGGACAGGGGGGGGGTCGGCTACACCTTC.

The CDR3 nucleotides are TGTGCCAGCAGCCCAGCGACAGGCTCTGGAAACACCATATATTTT. It encodes CASSPATGSGNTIYF. The chain recombines TRBV7-2 with TRBJ1-3, with D tentatively TRBD1 (6 bases). CDR1 and CDR2 from the germline V gene are SGHTA and FQGNSA. V was cut by 5 bases and J by 0 bases, with 11 bases left in between. The CDR3 sequence is 15 residues long.

The chain recombines TRBV11-2 with TRBJ2-5; 9 bases map to TRBD2. The germline V gene encodes CDR1 SGHAT and CDR2 FQNNGV. Losses at the gene ends were 1 base for V and 1 base for J; bases not matched to a gene: 4. This CDR3 has 16 residues. The CDR3 is CASSLAWRGGQETQYF. The DNA of the CDR3 is TGTGCCAGCAGCTTAGCCTGGCGGGGGGGCCAAGAGACCCAGTACTTC.

The chain recombines TRBV28 with TRBJ1-5; 12 bases are a match to TRBD1. The CDR3 consists of 15 residues. Germline CDR1 and CDR2: MDHEN and SYDVKM. Trimming removed 5 bases from V and 6 bases from J; junction bases left unmatched: 5. The CDR3 sequence is CASSPGTGGRQPQHF. CDR3 nucleotide sequence: TGTGCCAGCAGTCCCGGGACAGGGGGCCGTCAGCCCCAGCATTTT.

The chain employs TRBV23-1 and TRBJ1-6; D is uncertain. TRBV23-1 is labeled an ORF, and its function is uncertain. The V gene lost 4 bases and the J gene lost 10 bases, with 8 bases spanning the gap. The CDR3 consists of 12 residues. CDR3 DNA sequence: TGCGCCAGCAGTCCGTACGGGTCACCCCTCCACTTT. Protein: CASSPYGSPLHF.